This T cell receptor (beta chain) was recorded in a study of blood T cells in healthy people across ages (dated by TCRdb to about 2015). At the level of the whole study: In model experiments, template switching captured about one uniquely barcoded TCR beta cDNA molecule for every two T cells. The study measured age-related changes in TCR beta repertoire diversity using deep sequencing normalized with unique cDNA molecular identifiers. Donors were grouped into four age groups: young (average approximately 16 years), middle-aged (39), aged (roughly 67) and long-lived (just over 80). To avoid experimental bias, donors of different ages were spread randomly across the sequencing lanes. Two additional independent replicas of 1 million unique cDNA reads from the same blood draw were analyzed for two donors (one aged 18 to 30 and one aged 80 or older).

In the case of this clonotype: The antigen it recognizes is unknown. A junction end diverges from the germline sequence, so it may reflect a read error.

The donors were roughly 40 Caucasian individuals from Russia, aged roughly 6 to 100 years, who were systemically healthy. Each donor gave 8 to 10 milliliters of peripheral blood, collected into EDTA-treated Vacutainer tubes. Ficoll-Paque density-gradient centrifugation was used to isolate PBMCs, with at least 6.5 million per sample. Total RNA was extracted from PBMCs with Trizol reagent, with at least 6 micrograms obtained per sample. For every donor, flow cytometry on a PBMC aliquot measured the percentage of naive CD45RAhigh/CD27high T cells. The germline V gene encodes CDR1 MNHEY and CDR2 SVGAGI. The CDR3, from cysteine to phenylalanine, totals 13 residues. Only CDR3 DNA remains: 39 bases, in frame from the first base. The paper as a whole reports these results and caveats: There was a strong correlation between observed TCR beta diversity and the percentage of naive T cells measured by flow cytometry. Because the CMV infection status of the donors was unknown, age-related changes in expanded clonotypes may potentially have been confounded. Estimates of total diversity based on one million sequenced T cells were regarded as lower bounds and as underestimates. Because profiling used bulk unsorted PBMCs, naive and antigen-experienced compartments could not be compared conclusively. Observed TCR beta diversity per million T cells fell roughly linearly with age, and a significant reduction was already apparent by age around 36. Compared with the aged group, more naive CD4+ T cells, fewer expanded clones and increased TCR diversity were shown by the long-lived group, suggesting age selection.

The library came from 5' RACE. Sequencer: Illumina HiSeq 2500. A second 7 to 11 cycle PCR used a sample-barcoded 5' primer and a J-beta primer mix. A template-switch 5' adaptor carrying 12 random nucleotides introduced a unique molecular identifier onto each TCR beta cDNA molecule. At least 2.5 million CDR3-containing paired-end reads were obtained from each sample. All of the RNA was converted into first-strand cDNA using the Mint cDNA synthesis kit, with a TRBC-specific oligonucleotide serving as the primer. All cDNA was treated with uracil-DNA glycosylase and then went through a first 18-cycle PCR with the universal primers M1SS and BC2_uni_R. Concerning the study's data processing: For normalization, 1 million high-quality reads were randomly selected from each sample, with every read carrying a distinct molecular identifier. Reads sharing molecular identifiers were discarded rather than binned into consensus sequences. CDR3 identification, clonotype clustering and error correction used MiTCR with a Q25 quality threshold and the strictest error-elimination algorithm. A nonparametric unseen species model with Euler transformation was used to estimate a lower bound on total TCR beta diversity. TCRdb reprocessed the public reads (quality trimming at Q25 with fastp, clone calling with MiXCR) and kept in-frame beta chains. Rows merge per CDR3 protein into single entries with the most common DNA and genes. It is TCRdb's table, rather than the study itself, that gives the V and J calls and clone size. The sample has 700,000 to 1,000,000 distinct CDR3 sequences on record, about 42% of them singletons. The top ten constitute approximately 19% of the sample.

The TCR originated in a man in his sixties in good health. The V and J segments used are TRBV6-5 and TRBJ1-1; TRBD1 agrees with 7 junctional bases. The material sequenced was blood. The CDR3 loop reads CASRDQGVTEPFF. Read as DNA, the sequence is TGTGCCAGCAGAGATCAGGGGGTCACTGAACCTTTCTTT.